This entry features one TCR beta chain sequence. Its binding antigen is unknown. Base quality data are lacking; no much larger clone is found one base away. V has 7 bases trimmed and J has 6 bases trimmed; junction bases matching no gene number 10. The germline V gene gives CDR1 as ENHRY and CDR2 as SYGVKD. Including cysteine and phenylalanine, the CDR3 has 16 amino acids. Kept here is only the CDR3 DNA, which spans 48 bases and is read in frame from base 1. Libraries were made using the immunoSEQ multiplex PCR assay. For the multiplex PCR, a mixture combining 60 forward primers for TCR Vbeta segments and 13 reverse primers for TCR Jbeta segments was used. A multiplex PCR assay on genomic DNA amplified the CDR3 region of rearranged TCR beta genes. On the Illumina HiSeq System, the amplified TCR beta libraries were sequenced as 87-base-pair reads. The original pipeline was this. In a later analysis, 77 million or so unique TCR beta chains were counted across the approximately 640 repertoires, and roughly 11 million of these chains were shared by at least two donors. To remove PCR and sequencing errors, raw reads were error-corrected and collapsed into unique sequences using a nearest-neighbor algorithm that merged closely related sequences. To assign V, D and J gene segments, CDR3 sequences were aligned to IMGT reference sequences. Each retained sequence needed at least a six-nucleotide match to both a V gene segment and a J gene segment. Rearrangements were called productive when the CDR3 lacked stop codons and stayed in frame with V and J; all others were non-productive. Following IMGT convention, CDR3 was defined as the stretch from the second conserved V-encoded cysteine to the conserved J-encoded phenylalanine. Sequences without an unambiguous match to a single V gene segment were excluded from the earlier analysis of over 500 of the donors. In an earlier analysis of several hundred of the donors, V segments were called functional above 56.7% productive rearrangements and were called segregating when the between-donor standard deviation exceeded 5%. A statistical classification framework was developed to diagnose cytomegalovirus status using the catalog of TCR beta chain sequences. A later analysis assigned V and J genes by comparing TCR nucleotide sequences with IMGT/GENE-DB human TR gene sequences. The TCRdist pipeline was used in a later analysis to assign CDR3 sequences and most-parsimonious VDJ recombination scenarios. In a later analysis, every TCR beta chain was defined by the combination of its CDR3 amino acid sequence and its V-gene family, and reads without a unique V-gene family were dropped. As a way to deal with suspected cross-contamination and a sequencing artifact, a later analysis dropped 592 nucleotide sequences that were highly shared and had low generation probability. A later analysis calculated a clonal expansion index for each public chain from normalized within-repertoire ranks of inferred template counts. A later analysis computed generation probabilities with a VDJ recombination model fitted to out-of-frame rearrangements, and checked the results against IGoR. In a later analysis, hypergeometric tests were used to score TCR-TCR, TCR-HLA and TCR-CMV co-occurrence, with a repertoire-size bias correction applied to TCR pairs. False discovery rates were estimated in a later analysis by permuting HLA or CMV assignments 20 times. In a later analysis, co-occurring TCRs were grouped with DBSCAN, and TCRdist sequence similarity was added when clustering was performed within HLA-allele-positive subsets. For co-occurrence clustering, repertoires with fewer than 30,000 or more than 120,000 public chains were excluded, along with roughly 5 repertoires with anomalous nucleotide sharing. As stored in TCRdb, this immuneACCESS dataset retains in-frame rearrangements with V and J assigned. A fraction of the clones does not appear; measured against another copy, unresolved V genes explain less than half of the discrepancy, and the remainder lacks a known reason. The V and J calls and the clone size are those of that table, but D and trimming were determined from the DNA. The sample table lists 150,000 to 200,000 clones, 65% to 85% of them with a count of one. The top ten hold approximately 6.5% of the sample.

The cohort was made up of approximately 670 healthy bone marrow donors. Cohort members were all nominally healthy when sampled, although unrecorded immune exposures were likely present. The donor tested CMV seropositive and was one of the 289 seropositive cohort members. A peripheral blood sample was provided by each donor, and peripheral blood mononuclear cells were used for TCR beta sequencing. The Qiagen DNeasy Blood Extraction Kit was used to extract genomic DNA from the blood cell samples. This sample is part of a study of cytomegalovirus exposure and HLA in healthy donors (dated by TCRdb to between 2016 and 2019). About the full investigation: In an earlier analysis of 587 of the donors, 276 Gb of sequence data and about 110 million unique TCR beta sequences from approximately 180 million T cells were reported. An early release that covered some 630 HLA-typed donors contained approximately 300 gigabases of sequencing data and 85 million to 100 million unique TCR sequences. Of the approximately 400 genotyped donors, approximately 83% fell in the genetic ancestry cluster associated with self-reported Caucasian donors. The study aimed to test whether cataloging public T cell receptors could reveal signatures of past pathogen exposure. The T cell repertoires of 670 or so subjects were profiled by immunosequencing and related to cytomegalovirus serostatus. A separate validation cohort of approximately 120 different subjects was used in addition to the roughly 670-subject first cohort. To predict cytomegalovirus infection status, the study combined high-throughput TCR immunosequencing, statistical association of individual TCRs with disease status, and machine learning. In a later analysis, previously published TCR beta repertoires from some 640 donors were re-analyzed and high-resolution HLA genotyping was added so that TCR occurrence patterns could be studied. Rather than drawing on any new phenotypic data, the later analysis identified candidate immune exposures from TCR beta sequences and the way those sequences occurred across donors. To decide whether each TCR beta V gene segment behaved as functional or pseudogenic, an earlier analysis of some 600 of the donors relied on high-throughput TCR beta sequencing. Donor age, sex, ethnicity and CMV serostatus were compiled alongside the repertoire data. A later genetic analysis took genome-wide SNP genotypes for about three fifths of the 666 donors and used that subset as a discovery cohort. Every repertoire in the discovery cohort had been generated on one and the same sequencing platform. HLA typing covered class I and class II loci at four-digit resolution. The number of donors typed differed by locus, with roughly 629-640 for A, B, C, DRB1 and DQB1, roughly 520 for DQA1, 606 for DPA1, and roughly 450 for DPB1. About five DR-DQ haplotypes were treated as single units for association and clustering because of strong linkage in the cohort. Among a few hundred genotyped donors of the cohort, an average of 235,054 unique TCR beta nucleotide sequences were sequenced per donor, approximately 20% of them non-productive.

Paper-wide results and their limitations: The sequencing pipeline was judged likely to have produced a cluster of highly shared sequence variants as a technical artifact. According to a later analysis, parvovirus B19, influenza, CMV and Epstein-Barr virus appeared linked to several top co-occurrence clusters. According to a later genetic analysis, donors in an Asian-associated ancestry cluster had fewer N-insertions in productive TCRs than the approximately 700-donor mean. In a later analysis, the rate of TCR association differed among HLA loci, with DRB1 alleles having the most associated TCRs and HLA-C alleles having the fewest. Most TCR sequences were seen in very few donors, while some public TCRs were found in many individuals. The 87-base-pair reads could not distinguish some IMGT-functional V segments, including TRBV6-2 and TRBV6-3, so those segments were excluded. In a later analysis, most CMV-associated TCR beta chains were found to appear HLA-restricted, with HLA associations seemingly driven largely by CMV exposure. The authors suggested that the approach could potentially be generalized to other disease states and immunological phenotypes. A further reported finding was that TCR beta sequences accurately predicted the HLA-A and HLA-B alleles for most subjects in the first cohort. Specific HLA alleles were associated with 16,951 TCR beta sequences at a false discovery rate of 0.05 in a later analysis. In an earlier analysis of fewer than 700 of the donors, most TCR beta V segments appeared in productive rearrangements about 90% or about 30% of the time, broadly matching IMGT annotations. Three of the identified cytomegalovirus-associated TCR beta chains were confirmed in vitro to be specific for cytomegalovirus antigens. Because counts were too low, approximately 15 rarely observed V segments, including chromosome 9 orphons, were excluded from the earlier analysis of 500 to 700 of the donors. V-gene and J-gene trimming of TCR beta chains was associated with a missense DCLRE1C variant in a later genetic analysis, and the association was replicated in an independent cohort. Presence/absence analyses assumed roughly uniform sequencing depth across donors, an assumption that may not hold. Strong co-occurrence of HLA alleles, especially DR and DQ, made assigning TCR associations to individual alleles difficult. Because HLA typing was unavailable for some donors at each locus, only the typed subset was used in association tests. Cytomegalovirus status was reported to be diagnosed by the classifier with high specificity and sensitivity in both the original and validation cohorts. This cohort had only TCR beta chains sequenced, and the lack of alpha or paired-chain data limited which features could be detected. Linkage disequilibrium might explain the correlated functional status among segregating V segments, but an unknown experimental factor could not be excluded. In a later analysis, HLA-associated TCR beta chains were found to be more clonally expanded and to have lower generation probabilities than equally common non-associated chains. For the cohort, immune exposure information was limited to CMV serostatus. In the study, 150 to 200 TCR beta chains were listed as associated with cytomegalovirus.

The rearrangement combines TRBV10-3 with TRBJ2-2; TRBD2 agrees with 11 junctional bases. The receptor was derived from a male donor in good health and CMV-seropositive. Source material: PBMCs. CDR3 reads: CAITPGLAVGPGELFF. Read as DNA, the sequence is TGTGCCATCACTCCGGGACTAGCGGTGGGACCCGGGGAGCTGTTTTTT.